This T cell receptor beta chain was sequenced in a study of blood T cell repertoires in COVID-19. Study in general: Italy, Spain and the United States were the sources of the convalescent and acute COVID-19 samples. PBMCs, B-cell-depleted T cells, or T cells provided the cDNA or gDNA that made up the material.

This CDR3 contains 14 residues. Germline assignment: CDR1 SGHAT and CDR2 FQDESV (reference sequence). V lost 3 bases to trimming and J lost 6 bases; unmatched junction nucleotides: 3. Profiled with immunoSEQ multiplex PCR; TCRdb holds only in-frame clones, not every one. Of about 210,000 clones listed, 83% were seen once; the top ten hold roughly 2.6%. V is TRBV11-1 and J is TRBJ2-4; 9 bases align to TRBD2. The clonotype was recovered from a woman aged 40 to 55 with active or convalescent COVID-19. The specimen was peripheral blood. As DNA, the CDR3 is TGTGCCAGCAGCTTTAGCGGGGGTGGAAACATTCAGTACTTC. Protein: CASSFSGGGNIQYF. The whole variable domain, remainder taken from reference TRBV11-1 and TRBJ2-4, is EAEVAQSPRYKITEKSQAVAFWCDPISGHATLYWYRQILGQGPELLVQFQDESVVDDSQLPKDRFSAERLKGVDSTLKIQPAELGDSAMYLCASSFSGGGNIQYFGAGTRLSVL.